The 19 T cell receptor beta chains reported below all come from one sample, sequenced in a study of blood T cell repertoires in COVID-19. Clones were sequenced by immunoSEQ multiplex PCR, and TCRdb holds only the in-frame ones, with some missing. The repertoire consists of 200,000 to 300,000 clones, with approximately 86% occurring once and the leading ten covering roughly 2.6%. Sequenced sample: PBMCs or T cells enriched from blood (not recorded which). These receptors were obtained from a woman aged 18-29 years who had recovered from COVID-19.

This chain uses TRBV4-1 with TRBJ1-4; D may be TRBD1 (5 bases). This CDR3 comprises 20 residues. The germline CDR1 and CDR2 sequences are MGHRA and YSYEKL. Trimming took 5 bases from V and 6 from J, leaving 31 bases between them. CDR3 DNA: TGCGCCAGCAGCTCAAGAGTAGCCGACAGAAATGAATGGTTCTATGAAAAACTGTTTTTT. Protein product: CASSSRVADRNEWFYEKLFF.

The chain joins TRBV2 to TRBJ2-5; no clear D gene. V was cut by 3 bases and J by 6 bases, with 8 bases left in between. CDR3 length: 12 residues. CDR1 is SNHLY and CDR2 is FYNNEI in the germline V gene. In nucleotides, the CDR3 is TGTGCCAGCAGTGACGAGGTACAGACCCAGTACTTC. It translates to CASSDEVQTQYF.

This chain links TRBV4-1 with TRBJ2-1; tentatively, D is TRBD2 (6 bases). The CDR3 consists of 17 residues. V lost 2 bases and J lost 2, with 16 bases in between. Germline V gene lookup returns CDR1 MGHRA and CDR2 YSYEKL. Here the CDR3 DNA reads TGCGCCAGCAGCCAACCAAGGCGGGGCCCCACCTACAATGAGCAGTTCTTC. This encodes CASSQPRRGPTYNEQFF.

The rearrangement links TRBV9 to TRBJ1-1; tentative D call: TRBD1 (6 bases). This CDR3 contains 15 residues. Germline V CDR1 and CDR2: SGDLS, YYNGEE. Deletions cut 0 bases from V and 0 bases from J, with 9 bases between. CDR3 residues: CASSVGGTLNTEAFF. The CDR3 nucleotides read TGTGCCAGCAGCGTAGGAGGGACATTGAACACTGAAGCTTTCTTT.

This chain connects TRBV2 to TRBJ2-1, with 8 bases that match TRBD2. Germline V gives CDR1 SNHLY, CDR2 FYNNEI. Trimming at V came to 3 bases and at J to 3 bases, leaving 4 bases not matched to a gene. The CDR3 runs to 15 residues. Here the CDR3 DNA reads TGTGCCAGCAGTGACGAGCGGGAGTACTACAATGAGCAGTTCTTC. Translated: CASSDEREYYNEQFF.

This chain joins TRBV29-1 and TRBJ2-1; tentatively, D is TRBD2 (6 bases). This CDR3 region has 14 residues. V shed 1 base and J shed 2 bases, with 9 bases lying between them. In germline, CDR1 is SQVTM, CDR2 ANQGSEA. The CDR3 bases are TGCAGCGTTGAAGGTCTAGCGACCTACAATGAGCAGTTCTTC. This codes for CSVEGLATYNEQFF.

The chain couples TRBV3-1 (or the pseudogene TRBV3-2) to TRBJ2-3; D is possibly TRBD1 (5 bases). This CDR3 comprises 15 residues. Germline V lookup: CDR1 LGHDT, CDR2 YNNKEL (reference sequence). The germline V and J ends were trimmed by 4 bases and 4 bases, with 15 bases remaining between them. CDR3 residues: CASSPPSEGADTQYF. The CDR3 DNA sequence: TGTGCCAGCAGCCCCCCGTCGGAAGGGGCAGATACGCAGTATTTT.

The gene calls are TRBV6-1 and TRBJ1-2, with TRBD1 as a possible D gene (5 bases). The V end was cut by 0 bases, the J end by 0 bases, with 5 bases between. The germline V gene has CDR1 MNHNS and CDR2 SASEGT. This CDR3 spans 14 amino acids. DNA for the CDR3: TGTGCCAGCAGTGAAGCGACAGCTAACTATGGCTACACCTTC. Translation gives CASSEATANYGYTF.

The V call is TRBV6-5, the J call TRBJ2-7, with TRBD2 as a possible D gene (6 bases). Germline V gene sequence: CDR1 MNHEY, CDR2 SVGAGI. The CDR3 is made up of 14 amino acids. With 8 bases removed from V and 2 bases from J, the gap between germline ends came to 16 bases. The CDR3 DNA sequence: TGTGCCAGCCGAATGGGGGGTCAGACCTACGAGCAGTACTTC. This translates into CASRMGGQTYEQYF.

The chain recombines TRBV30 with TRBJ2-7, with D perhaps TRBD1 (6 bases). Germline V gives CDR1 GTSNPN, CDR2 SVGIG (reference sequence). Between the trimmed V and J ends, which lost 8 bases and 3 bases, there was a span of 11 bases. This CDR3 has 11 residues. The CDR3 DNA reads as TGTGCCGTAAAACAGGGCTACGAGCAGTACTTC. Translating gives CAVKQGYEQYF.

The chain couples TRBV2 to TRBJ1-2; 9 bases match TRBD1. Trimming cost V 8 bases and J 8 bases; bases outside gene matches: 6. Germline loops: CDR1 SNHLY, CDR2 FYNNEI. The CDR3 spans 12 residues. The CDR3 nucleotides read TGTGCCAGCCCACAGGGGGCGGTCGGCTACACCTTC. Translating gives CASPQGAVGYTF.

V gene TRBV7-2 combines with J gene TRBJ1-3, with unresolved D. The CDR3 is 15 residues long. CDR1 SGHTA and CDR2 FQGNSA come from the germline V gene. Trimming removed 5 bases at V and 4 bases at J, with 15 bases between. The CDR3: CASSRAGVTGNTIYF. The CDR3 nucleotides read TGTGCCAGCAGCCGGGCCGGGGTAACCGGAAACACCATATATTTT.

The rearrangement uses TRBV11-2 and TRBJ2-7; TRBD2 aligns across 10 bases. CDR1 SGHAT and CDR2 FQNNGV come from the germline V gene. This CDR3 comprises 17 residues. The V gene end was trimmed by 3 bases and the J gene end by 1 base; junction bases not matched to a gene: 9. The CDR3, as DNA: TGTGCCAGCAGCTTCAGCGGGGGGGCCTCGGGATCCTACGAGCAGTACTTC. Translation: CASSFSGGASGSYEQYF.

CDR3 DNA: TGCGCCAGCAGCTTGGGACAGGGGGGAAGCACTGAAGCTTTCTTT. This gives the protein CASSLGQGGSTEAFF. This chain connects TRBV5-1 to TRBJ1-1; 9 bases are shared with TRBD1. J lost 4 bases, V lost 0 bases, and 4 bases had no gene match. Germline V gene data show CDR1 as SGHRS and CDR2 as YFSETQ. The CDR3 consists of 15 residues.

V usage is TRBV28 and J usage is TRBJ2-3, with TRBD2 identical over 8 bases. Germline trimming cut 2 bases from V and 2 bases from J; bases unmatched to any gene: 12. CDR1 and CDR2 from the germline V gene are MDHEN and SYDVKM. The CDR3 sequence is 18 residues long. Written as DNA, the CDR3 is TGTGCCAGCAGTTTAATGGATCTTCCGGGGGGGGTCACAGATACGCAGTATTTT. Its translation: CASSLMDLPGGVTDTQYF.

The chain combines TRBV7-8 with TRBJ2-2, with 10 bases that match TRBD2. Germline trimming cut 2 bases from V and 4 bases from J; bases unmatched to any gene: 19. This CDR3 spans 21 amino acids. Germline V gene data show CDR1 as SGHVS and CDR2 as FQNEAQ. Here the CDR3 DNA reads TGTGCCAGCAGCTTACAAGGAGGGGCAGGGCTAGCGGGAGTCTCCACCGGGGAGCTGTTTTTT. Protein: CASSLQGGAGLAGVSTGELFF.

The rearrangement uses TRBV11-3 and TRBJ2-7; 10 bases are shared with TRBD1. With 3 bases clipped from V and 4 bases from J, the junction kept 3 bases outside the gene matches. Germline V gene lookup returns CDR1 SGHNT and CDR2 YENEEA. The CDR3 runs to 14 residues. The chain's CDR3 is CASSLGTGVYEQYF. DNA for the CDR3: TGTGCCAGCAGCTTGGGGACAGGGGTATACGAGCAGTACTTC.

The genes are TRBV27 and TRBJ2-1, with TRBD1 identical over 8 bases. Germline trimming cut 5 bases from V and 9 bases from J; bases unmatched to any gene: 12. The CDR3 loop spans 15 amino acids. CDR1 is MNHEY, CDR2 SMNVEV, per germline (reference sequence). In DNA, the CDR3 is TGTGCCAGCAGTCGAACCCCGGACAGGGCTACTGAGCAGTTCTTC. Translation: CASSRTPDRATEQFF.

This clone has only one observation. The chain uses TRBV5-1 and TRBJ1-1, with no clear D. The germline CDR1 and CDR2 sequences are SGHRS and YFSETQ. Trimming pared 4 bases from V and 7 bases from J, leaving 14 bases between. The CDR3 has 13 amino acids. The CDR3 reads CASSLAVSFEAFF. CDR3 nucleotide sequence: TGCGCCAGCAGCCTGGCCGTGAGCTTTGAAGCTTTCTTT.